One and the same sample provided the 4 T cell receptor beta chains below, sequenced in a study of long-term antiretroviral therapy in people with HIV. Investigators performed immunoSEQ version v3.0 at survey level. Assay: immunoSEQ multiplex PCR; the TCRdb copy retains only in-frame clones and omits some. The sample holds over 30,000 clones, roughly 77% seen once. The sequences come from unsorted PBMCs, collected 1.9 years after starting antiretroviral therapy. These receptors were obtained from a man between 18 and 29 years old with HIV.

This clone was observed a few times. The chain uses TRBV4-1 and TRBJ1-6; 7 nucleotides match TRBD1. This CDR3 is 12 amino acids long. V was pared by 5 bases and J by 9 bases, with 1 base of the junction left unmatched. Germline V gene data show CDR1 as MGHRA and CDR2 as YSYEKL. CDR3 in amino acids: CASSYRGSPLHF. In DNA, the CDR3 is TGCGCCAGCAGCTACAGGGGTTCACCCCTCCACTTT.

This chain joins TRBV7-9 and TRBJ2-2; TRBD1 matches 8 bases. The CDR3 runs 16 residues. The germline gives CDR1 SEHNR, CDR2 FQNEAQ (reference sequence). Trimming removed 6 bases from V and 0 bases from J; junction bases left unmatched: 6. The CDR3 DNA reads TGTGCCAGCAGGACCACAGGGGGGCCGAACACCGGGGAGCTGTTTTTT. This encodes CASRTTGGPNTGELFF. Together with reference TRBV7-9 and TRBJ2-2, the CDR3 gives the full variable domain: DTGVSQNPRHKITKRGQNVTFRCDPISEHNRLYWYRQTLGQGPEFLTYFQNEAQLEKSRLLSDRFSAERPKGSFSTLEIQRTEQGDSAMYLCASRTTGGPNTGELFFGEGSRLTVL.

V is TRBV19 and J is TRBJ2-7, with TRBD1 matching 8 bases. Germline V CDR1 and CDR2: LNHDA, SQIVND (reference sequence). V lost 5 bases to trimming and J lost 3 bases; unmatched junction nucleotides: 9. The CDR3 is 15 residues long. Here the CDR3 DNA reads TGTGCCAGTAGTTTCGGACAGGGCCGCGGCTACGAGCAGTACTTC. As protein: CASSFGQGRGYEQYF.

The rearrangement uses TRBV28 and TRBJ2-5, with D tentatively TRBD1 (6 bases). This CDR3 comprises 13 residues. Germline-derived CDR1 and CDR2 are MDHEN and SYDVKM. Between the trimmed V and J ends, which lost 6 bases and 4 bases, there was a span of 12 bases. CDR3 protein: CASSYRDRETQYF. The CDR3 DNA reads TGTGCCAGCAGCTACAGGGATAGAGAGACCCAGTACTTC.